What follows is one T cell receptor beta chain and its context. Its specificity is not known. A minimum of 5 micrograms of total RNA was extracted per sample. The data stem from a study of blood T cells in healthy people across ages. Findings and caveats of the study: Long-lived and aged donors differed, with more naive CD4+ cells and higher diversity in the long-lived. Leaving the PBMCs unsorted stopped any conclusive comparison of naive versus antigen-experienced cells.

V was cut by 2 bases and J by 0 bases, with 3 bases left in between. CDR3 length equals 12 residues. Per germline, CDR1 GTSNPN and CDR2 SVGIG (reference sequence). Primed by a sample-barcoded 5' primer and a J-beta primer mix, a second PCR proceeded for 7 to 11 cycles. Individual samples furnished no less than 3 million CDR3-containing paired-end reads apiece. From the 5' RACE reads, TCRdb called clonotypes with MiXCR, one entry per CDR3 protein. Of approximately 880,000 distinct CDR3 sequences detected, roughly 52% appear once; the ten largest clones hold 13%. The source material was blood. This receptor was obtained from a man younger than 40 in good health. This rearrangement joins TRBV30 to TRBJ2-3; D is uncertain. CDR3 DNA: TGTGCCTGGAGTCCTAGCACAGATACGCAGTATTTT. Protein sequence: CAWSPSTDTQYF. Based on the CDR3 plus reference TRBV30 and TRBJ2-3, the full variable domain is SQTIHQWPATLVQPVGSPLSLECTVEGTSNPNLYWYRQAAGRGLQLLFYSVGIGQISSEVPQNLSASRPQDRQFILSSKKLLLSDSGFYLCAWSPSTDTQYFGPGTRLTVL.